The 2 T cell receptor beta chains below come from one sample, sequenced in a study of neurological immune-mediated disorders. Time point specified: longitudinal time-point 1 (baseline). Each CDR3 protein is one row after TCRdb ran MiXCR on the 5' RACE reads. There are 60,000 to 90,000 distinct CDR3 sequences in the sample; 10% occur only once, and 9.5% to 10% lies in the top ten. The sequenced material came from PBMCs. Every receptor here comes from a man aged 30 to 45 in good health.

This clonotype was observed at least ten times. This chain connects TRBV10-3 to TRBJ2-5; the match to TRBD2 covers 8 bases. The trim removed 4 bases at V and 4 bases at J, leaving 11 bases unmatched. The CDR3 runs 16 residues. Germline CDR1 reads ENHRY; CDR2 reads SYGVKD. CDR3 residues: CAISGGEREWRETQYF. CDR3 in DNA: TGTGCCATCAGTGGGGGCGAGCGGGAGTGGCGAGAGACCCAGTACTTC.

Ten or more counts support this clonotype. The rearrangement links TRBV20-1 to TRBJ1-5; a weak D match, TRBD1 (5 bases). V dropped 0 bases and J dropped 5 bases, with 5 bases sitting between them. CDR1 is DFQATT and CDR2 is SNEGSKA in the germline V gene (reference sequence). CDR3 length: 12 amino acids. DNA for the CDR3: TGCAGTGCTAGAGAGGGGGATCAGCCCCAGCATTTT. Protein product: CSAREGDQPQHF.